The rows below give T cell receptor beta chains drawn from one sample of a study of molecular identifiers for immune sequencing clone quantification. TCRdb analysed the PCR reads with MiXCR anew, one entry per CDR3 protein. The repertoire has around 40,000 distinct CDR3 sequences, roughly 19% of them found once; the top ten carry about 1.1%. Sequenced material: naive CD8+ T cells from blood, with Jurkat cell RNA spiked in. The receptors stem from a human donor in good health. Some libraries in this study had Jurkat cell RNA spiked in. CDR3s include the opening cysteine and the closing phenylalanine or tryptophan.

>TRBJ2-5|TRBV7-2
CASSLAGGHREAQYF
>TRBJ2-3|TRBV6-2/TRBV6-3
CASSDGTGVWTDTQYF
>TRBJ2-7|TRBV4-1
CASSQDAQGYEQYF
>TRBJ2-1|TRBV5-8
CASSFQGIYNEQFF
>TRBJ2-1|TRBV6-2/TRBV6-3
CASSYSGPGANEQFF
>TRBJ2-3|TRBV18
CASSLAGASDTQYF
>TRBJ1-1|TRBV6-5
CASSYGTMNTEAFF
>TRBJ1-1|TRBV12-5
CASGPGGSNTEAFF
>TRBJ2-3|TRBV11-2
CASSLGGSGTDTQYF
>TRBJ2-7|TRBV28
CASSLFGQGYEQYF
>TRBJ1-1|TRBV20-1
CSARAFTYAEAFF
>TRBJ2-5|TRBV6-2/TRBV6-3
CASSGGSGLKTQYF
>TRBJ2-6|TRBV28
CASSLTPGANVLTF
>TRBJ1-3|TRBV2
CASADRGPGNTIYF
>TRBJ1-4|TRBV7-9
CASSLAAGDEKLFF
>TRBJ2-2|TRBV7-9
CASSLVGGTGELFF
>TRBJ1-1|TRBV7-2
CASSPLNRAFAEAFF
>TRBJ2-7|TRBV11-2
CASSPLMGGGYEQYF
>TRBJ2-3|TRBV5-6
CASSFTLPGVIDTQYF
>TRBJ1-2|TRBV5-8
CASSLGPDREYSYGYTF
>TRBJ1-4|TRBV28
CATSATVNEKLFF
>TRBJ2-3|TRBV28
CASGLPAPDTQYF
>TRBJ2-1|TRBV25-1
CASSEYEVSRDEQFF
>TRBJ2-1|TRBV11-2
CASSPTVGHEQFF
>TRBJ1-2|TRBV6-1
CASSEDAFTPEGYGYTF
>TRBJ1-5|TRBV28
CASSLYKGASNQPQHF
>TRBJ2-1|TRBV4-1
CASSQENRGPSYNEQFF
>TRBJ2-7|TRBV7-9
CASSPPGQSFYEQYF
>TRBJ2-3|TRBV6-2/TRBV6-3
CASSLAWATDTQYF
>TRBJ1-1|TRBV6-1
CASSRYPSTEAFF
>TRBJ2-7|TRBV6-2/TRBV6-3
CASRHLWDRGLEQYF
>TRBJ2-3|TRBV2
CASSLTGIADTQYF
>TRBJ2-3|TRBV4-3
CASSQGRGSADTQYF
>TRBJ1-5|TRBV4-1
CASSQAIGSQPQHF
>TRBJ1-1|TRBV9
CASSVSPMRGRGNTEAFF
>TRBJ2-2|TRBV6-4
CASSGSTGELFF
>TRBJ2-5|TRBV27
CASSLGAAKTQETQYF
>TRBJ2-7|TRBV4-3
CASSQDRSSSYEQYF
>TRBJ1-2|TRBV29-1
CSVNDRTSRNGYTF
>TRBJ2-1|TRBV7-2
CASSFSSGGADEQFF
>TRBJ1-5|TRBV27
CASSPWGTGAQGNQPQHF
>TRBJ2-3|TRBV4-3
CASSQDDSFADTQYF
>TRBJ2-1|TRBV28
CASSFSEGGDEQFF
>TRBJ2-7|TRBV7-2
CASSSGADYEQYF